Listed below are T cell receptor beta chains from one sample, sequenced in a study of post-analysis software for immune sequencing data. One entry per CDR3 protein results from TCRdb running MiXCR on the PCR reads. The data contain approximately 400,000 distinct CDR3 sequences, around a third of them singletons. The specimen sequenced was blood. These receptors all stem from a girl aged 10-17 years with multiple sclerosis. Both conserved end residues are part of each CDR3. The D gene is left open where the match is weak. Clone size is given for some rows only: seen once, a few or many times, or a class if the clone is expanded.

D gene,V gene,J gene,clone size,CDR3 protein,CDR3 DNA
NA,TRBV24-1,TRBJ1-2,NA,CATSEGGGLKDGYTF,TGTGCCACCAGTGAGGGGGGGGGACTGAAGGATGGCTACACCTTC
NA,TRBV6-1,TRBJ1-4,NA,CASSEGGSNEKLFF,TGTGCCAGCAGTGAAGGAGGCAGTAATGAAAAACTGTTTTTT
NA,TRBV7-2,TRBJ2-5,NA,CASSLAAQRQETQYF,TGTGCCAGCAGCTTAGCGGCACAGAGACAAGAGACCCAGTACTTC
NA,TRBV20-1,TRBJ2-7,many,CSARVDSAYEQYF,TGCAGTGCTAGAGTGGACAGTGCCTACGAGCAGTACTTC
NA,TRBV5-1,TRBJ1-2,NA,CASSPTGDQALGYGCTF,TGCGCCAGCAGCCCTACAGGCGACCAGGCACTAGGCTATGGCTGCACCTTC
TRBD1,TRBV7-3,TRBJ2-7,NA,CASSPLGQGSHEQYF,TGTGCCAGCAGCCCCCTCGGACAGGGTTCCCACGAGCAGTACTTC
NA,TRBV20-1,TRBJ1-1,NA,CSARKGLGTEAFF,TGCAGTGCTCGGAAGGGGCTTGGCACTGAAGCTTTCTTT
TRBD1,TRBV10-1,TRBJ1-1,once,CASKTGTGEAFF,TGCGCCAGCAAAACGGGGACAGGTGAAGCTTTCTTT
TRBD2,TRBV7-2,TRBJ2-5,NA,CASSVGTSRLETQYF,TGTGCCAGCAGCGTCGGGACTAGCAGGCTAGAGACCCAGTACTTC
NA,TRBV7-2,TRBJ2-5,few,CASSLNRGGETQYF,TGTGCCAGCAGCTTAAACCGGGGCGGGGAGACCCAGTACTTC
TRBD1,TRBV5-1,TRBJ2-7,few,CASSQFPGQVGVEQYF,TGCGCCAGCAGCCAATTTCCGGGACAGGTAGGAGTCGAGCAGTACTTC
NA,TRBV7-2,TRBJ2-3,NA,CASSLVMGRDTQYF,TGTGCCAGCAGCTTAGTTATGGGACGGGATACGCAGTATTTT
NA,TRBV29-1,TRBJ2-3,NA,CSVAWGPSTDTQYF,TGCAGCGTTGCATGGGGTCCTAGCACAGATACGCAGTATTTT
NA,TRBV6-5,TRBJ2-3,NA,CASSYSDTQYF,TGTGCCAGCAGTTACTCAGATACGCAGTATTTT
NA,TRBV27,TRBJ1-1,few,CASSSGTGGKAFF,TGTGCCAGCAGTTCAGGGACCGGGGGAAAAGCTTTCTTT
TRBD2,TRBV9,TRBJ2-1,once,CASSVGVAGGLDNEQFF,TGTGCCAGCAGCGTAGGAGTAGCGGGGGGACTTGACAATGAGCAGTTCTTC
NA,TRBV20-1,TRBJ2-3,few,CSAAISGDNTDTQYF,TGCAGTGCAGCGATTAGCGGAGATAACACAGATACGCAGTATTTT
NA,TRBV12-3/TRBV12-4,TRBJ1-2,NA,CASSLMRGLGYTF,TGTGCCAGCAGTTTAATGAGAGGGCTTGGCTACACCTTC
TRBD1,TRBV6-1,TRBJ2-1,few,CASSEALQGAGEQFF,TGTGCCAGCAGTGAAGCGCTTCAGGGGGCGGGTGAGCAGTTCTTC
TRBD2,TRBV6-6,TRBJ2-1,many,CASGTSSYNEQFF,TGTGCCAGCGGGACTAGCTCCTACAATGAGCAGTTCTTC
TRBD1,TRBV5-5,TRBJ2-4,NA,CASSLIQGVRDIQYF,TGTGCCAGCAGTCTCATACAGGGGGTGCGAGACATTCAGTACTTC
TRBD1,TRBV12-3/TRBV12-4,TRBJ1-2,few,CASRGQGAMGYGYTF,TGTGCCAGCAGGGGACAGGGGGCAATGGGCTATGGCTACACCTTC
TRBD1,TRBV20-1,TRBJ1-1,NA,CSAGDRNTEAFF,TGCAGTGCCGGGGACAGGAACACTGAAGCTTTCTTT
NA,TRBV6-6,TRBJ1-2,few,CASTPQRGVYGYTF,TGTGCCAGCACCCCGCAGCGAGGGGTATATGGCTACACCTTC
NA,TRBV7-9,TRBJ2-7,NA,CASSFTDRPGGEQYF,TGTGCCAGCAGCTTTACCGACAGGCCTGGGGGCGAGCAGTACTTC
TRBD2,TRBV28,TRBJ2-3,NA,CASRILAGQGTDTQYF,TGTGCCAGCAGAATCCTAGCGGGGCAGGGCACAGATACGCAGTATTTT
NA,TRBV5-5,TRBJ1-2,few,CASSGGAGARGYTF,TGTGCCAGCAGCGGGGGCGCAGGGGCGAGAGGCTACACCTTC
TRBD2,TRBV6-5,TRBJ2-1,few,CASSRGDHSGSNEQFF,TGTGCCAGCAGCCGGGGGGACCATAGCGGTTCCAATGAGCAGTTCTTC
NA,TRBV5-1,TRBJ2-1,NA,CASSFAATGYNEQFF,TGCGCCAGCAGCTTTGCGGCTACCGGGTACAATGAGCAGTTCTTC
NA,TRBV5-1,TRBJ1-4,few,CASSLGISREKLFF,TGCGCCAGCAGCTTGGGAATATCGCGGGAAAAACTGTTTTTT
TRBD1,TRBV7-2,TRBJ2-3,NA,CASSQTGGIWDTQYF,TGTGCCAGCAGCCAGACAGGGGGTATCTGGGATACGCAGTATTTT
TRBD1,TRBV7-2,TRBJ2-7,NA,CASSLGQSGSYEQYF,TGTGCCAGCAGCTTGGGACAGAGCGGATCCTACGAGCAGTACTTC
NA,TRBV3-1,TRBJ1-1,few,CASSHLAFEGTEAFF,TGTGCCAGCAGCCACCTTGCCTTCGAGGGGACTGAAGCTTTCTTT
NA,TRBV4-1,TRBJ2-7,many,CASSQQGTYEQYF,TGCGCCAGCAGCCAACAGGGCACCTACGAGCAGTACTTC
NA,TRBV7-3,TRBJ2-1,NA,CASSPQETYNEQFF,TGTGCCAGCAGCCCCCAAGAAACCTACAATGAGCAGTTCTTC
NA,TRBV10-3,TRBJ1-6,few,CAISEGGLTYNSPLHF,TGTGCCATCAGTGAGGGGGGATTGACCTATAATTCACCCCTCCACTTT
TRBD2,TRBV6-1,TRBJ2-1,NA,CASIRLAGGNEQFF,TGTGCCAGCATCAGGCTAGCGGGGGGCAATGAGCAGTTCTTC
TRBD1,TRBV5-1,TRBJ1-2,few,CASSTGQPGEYGYTF,TGCGCCAGCAGCACGGGACAGCCTGGGGAATATGGCTACACCTTC
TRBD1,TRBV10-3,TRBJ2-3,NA,CAPRDRSTDTQYF,TGTGCCCCCCGGGACAGGAGCACAGATACGCAGTATTTT
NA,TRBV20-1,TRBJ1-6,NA,CSAKVGAHNSPLHF,TGCAGTGCTAAGGTGGGCGCCCATAATTCACCCCTCCACTTT
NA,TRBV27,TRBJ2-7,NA,CASSLSNRVYEQYF,TGTGCCAGCAGTTTATCGAACAGGGTTTACGAGCAGTACTTC
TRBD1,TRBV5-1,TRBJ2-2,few,CASSPGQGATGELFF,TGCGCCAGCAGCCCGGGACAGGGGGCTACCGGGGAGCTGTTTTTT
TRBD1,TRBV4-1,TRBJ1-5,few,CASSQAGTGEQPQHF,TGCGCCAGCAGCCAAGCCGGGACAGGCGAGCAGCCCCAGCATTTT
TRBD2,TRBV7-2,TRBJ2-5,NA,CASSLVWGGEQETQYF,TGTGCCAGCAGCTTAGTTTGGGGGGGGGAACAAGAGACCCAGTACTTC
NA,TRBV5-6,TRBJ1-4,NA,CASSLDGQSNEKLFF,TGTGCCAGCAGCTTGGATGGACAGTCAAATGAAAAACTGTTTTTT
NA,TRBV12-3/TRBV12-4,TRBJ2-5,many,CASSLLAGPQETQYF,TGTGCCAGCAGTTTATTGGCAGGACCACAAGAGACCCAGTACTTC
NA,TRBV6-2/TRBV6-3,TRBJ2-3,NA,CASSEVTDTQYF,TGTGCCAGCAGCGAAGTCACAGATACGCAGTATTTT